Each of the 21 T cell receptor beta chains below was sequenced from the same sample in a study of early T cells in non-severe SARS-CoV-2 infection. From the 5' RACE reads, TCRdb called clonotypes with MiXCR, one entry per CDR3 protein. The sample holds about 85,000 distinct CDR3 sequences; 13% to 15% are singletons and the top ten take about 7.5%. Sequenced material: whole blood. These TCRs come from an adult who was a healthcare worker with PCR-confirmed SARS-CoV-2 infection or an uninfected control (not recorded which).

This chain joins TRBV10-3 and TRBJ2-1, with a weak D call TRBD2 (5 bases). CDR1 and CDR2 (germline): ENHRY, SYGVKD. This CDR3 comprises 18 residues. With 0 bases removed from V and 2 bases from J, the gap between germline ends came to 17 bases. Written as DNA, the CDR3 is TGTGCCATCAGTGAGTCGATCGGAGGTCCTCCCCCCTACAATGAGCAGTTCTTC. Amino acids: CAISESIGGPPPYNEQFF.

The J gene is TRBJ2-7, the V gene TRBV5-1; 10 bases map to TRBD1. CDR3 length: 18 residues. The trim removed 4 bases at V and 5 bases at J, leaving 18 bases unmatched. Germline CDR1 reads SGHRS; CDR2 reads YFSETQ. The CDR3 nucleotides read TGCGCCAGCAGCCCCCGGGGTTCGACAGGGGGCAAGTTCGACGAGCAGTACTTC. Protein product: CASSPRGSTGGKFDEQYF. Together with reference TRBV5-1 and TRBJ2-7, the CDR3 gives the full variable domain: KAGVTQTPRYLIKTRGQQVTLSCSPISGHRSVSWYQQTPGQGLQFLFEYFSETQRNKGNFPGRFSGRQFSNSRSEMNVSTLELGDSALYLCASSPRGSTGGKFDEQYFGPGTRLTVT.

CDR3 sequence (DNA): TGTGCCAGCAGTGTGGCTCCCTCCTACAATGAGCAGTTCTTC. Translation: CASSVAPSYNEQFF. The rearrangement links TRBV2 to TRBJ2-1; D is uncertain. Trimming took off 4 bases at V and 0 bases at J, with 7 bases between the two ends. This CDR3 region has 14 residues. The V gene's germline CDR1 is SNHLY and CDR2 FYNNEI.

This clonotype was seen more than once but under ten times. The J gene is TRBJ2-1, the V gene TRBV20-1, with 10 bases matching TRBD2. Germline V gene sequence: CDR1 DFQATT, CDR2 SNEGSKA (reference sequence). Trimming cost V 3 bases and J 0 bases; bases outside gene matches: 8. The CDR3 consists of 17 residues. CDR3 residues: CSARRLAGVSSYNEQFF. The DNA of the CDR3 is TGCAGTGCTAGGAGGCTAGCGGGAGTAAGCTCCTACAATGAGCAGTTCTTC.

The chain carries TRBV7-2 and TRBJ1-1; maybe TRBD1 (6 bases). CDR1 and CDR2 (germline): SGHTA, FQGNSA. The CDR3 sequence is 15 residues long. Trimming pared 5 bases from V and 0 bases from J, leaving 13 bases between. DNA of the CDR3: TGTGCCAGCAGCCGACAGACAGGCTTGAACACTGAAGCTTTCTTT. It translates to CASSRQTGLNTEAFF.

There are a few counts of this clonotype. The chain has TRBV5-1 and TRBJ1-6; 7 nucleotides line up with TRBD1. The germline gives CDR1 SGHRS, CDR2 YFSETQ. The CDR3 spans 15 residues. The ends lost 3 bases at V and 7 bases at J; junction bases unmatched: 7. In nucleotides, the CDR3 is TGCGCCAGCAGCTCCCGGACAGGAGAAAATTCACCCCTCCACTTT. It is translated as CASSSRTGENSPLHF.

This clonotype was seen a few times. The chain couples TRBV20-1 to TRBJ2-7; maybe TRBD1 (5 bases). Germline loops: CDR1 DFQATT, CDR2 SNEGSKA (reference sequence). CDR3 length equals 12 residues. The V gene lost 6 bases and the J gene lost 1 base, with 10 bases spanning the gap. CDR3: CSAVRQSYEQYF. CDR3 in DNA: TGCAGTGCCGTAAGACAGTCCTACGAGCAGTACTTC.

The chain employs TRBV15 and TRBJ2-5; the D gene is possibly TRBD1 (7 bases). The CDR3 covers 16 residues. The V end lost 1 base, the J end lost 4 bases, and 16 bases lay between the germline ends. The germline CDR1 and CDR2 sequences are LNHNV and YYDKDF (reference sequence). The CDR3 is CATSRGGGTASETQYF. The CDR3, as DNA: TGTGCCACCAGCAGAGGAGGCGGGACAGCCTCAGAGACCCAGTACTTC.

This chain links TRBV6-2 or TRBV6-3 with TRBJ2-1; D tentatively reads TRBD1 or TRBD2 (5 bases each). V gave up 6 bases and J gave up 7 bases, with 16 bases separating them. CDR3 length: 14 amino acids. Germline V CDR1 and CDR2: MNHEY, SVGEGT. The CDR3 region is CASRYGGRVNEQFF. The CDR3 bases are TGTGCCAGCAGATATGGGGGACGGGTAAATGAGCAGTTCTTC.

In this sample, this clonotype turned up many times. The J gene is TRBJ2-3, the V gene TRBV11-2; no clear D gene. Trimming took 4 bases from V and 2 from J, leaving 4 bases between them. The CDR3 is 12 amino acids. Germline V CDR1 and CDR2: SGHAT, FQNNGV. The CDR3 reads CASSSNTDTQYF. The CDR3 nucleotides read TGTGCCAGCAGCTCCAACACAGATACGCAGTATTTT.

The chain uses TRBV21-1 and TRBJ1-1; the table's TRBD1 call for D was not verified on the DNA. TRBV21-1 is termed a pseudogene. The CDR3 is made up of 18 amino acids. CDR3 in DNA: TGTGCCAGCAGCAAAGCGCTCCGAAGGGGGGAAAATGACACTGAAGCTTTCTTT. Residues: CASSKALRRGENDTEAFF.

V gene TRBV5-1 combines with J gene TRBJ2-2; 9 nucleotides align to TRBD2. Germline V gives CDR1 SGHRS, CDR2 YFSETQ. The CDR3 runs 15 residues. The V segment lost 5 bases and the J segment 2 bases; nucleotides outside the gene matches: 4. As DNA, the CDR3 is TGCGCCAGCAGGTTAGCGGGAGCCAACACCGGGGAGCTGTTTTTT. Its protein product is CASRLAGANTGELFF. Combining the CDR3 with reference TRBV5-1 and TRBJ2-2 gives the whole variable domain KAGVTQTPRYLIKTRGQQVTLSCSPISGHRSVSWYQQTPGQGLQFLFEYFSETQRNKGNFPGRFSGRQFSNSRSEMNVSTLELGDSALYLCASRLAGANTGELFFGEGSRLTVL.

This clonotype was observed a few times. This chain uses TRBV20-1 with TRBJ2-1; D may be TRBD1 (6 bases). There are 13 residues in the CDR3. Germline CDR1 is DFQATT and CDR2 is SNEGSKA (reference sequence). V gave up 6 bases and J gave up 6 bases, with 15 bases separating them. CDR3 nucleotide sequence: TGCAGTGCATACAGGGTCTCAGCCAATGAGCAGTTCTTC. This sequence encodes CSAYRVSANEQFF.

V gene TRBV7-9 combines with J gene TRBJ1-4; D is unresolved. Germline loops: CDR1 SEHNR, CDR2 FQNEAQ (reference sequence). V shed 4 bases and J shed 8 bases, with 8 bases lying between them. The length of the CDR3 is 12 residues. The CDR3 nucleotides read TGTGCCAGCAGCTCCCGGGCCGAAAAACTGTTTTTT. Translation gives CASSSRAEKLFF.

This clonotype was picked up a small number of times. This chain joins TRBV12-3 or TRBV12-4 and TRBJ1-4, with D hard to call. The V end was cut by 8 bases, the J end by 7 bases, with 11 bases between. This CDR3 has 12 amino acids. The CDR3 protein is CASSLVSEKLFF. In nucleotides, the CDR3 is TGTGCCAGCTCCCTGGTGAGTGAAAAACTGTTTTTT.

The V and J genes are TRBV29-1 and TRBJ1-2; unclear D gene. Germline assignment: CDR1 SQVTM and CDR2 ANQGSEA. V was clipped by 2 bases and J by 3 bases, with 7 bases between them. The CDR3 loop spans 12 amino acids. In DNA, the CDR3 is TGCAGCGTTGAAAGCGGGTACTATGGCTACACCTTC. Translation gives CSVESGYYGYTF.

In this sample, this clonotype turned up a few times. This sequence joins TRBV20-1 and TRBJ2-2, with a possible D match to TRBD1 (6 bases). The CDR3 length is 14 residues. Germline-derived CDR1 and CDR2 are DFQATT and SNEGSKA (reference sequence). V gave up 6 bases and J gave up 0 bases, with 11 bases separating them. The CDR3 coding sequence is TGCAGTGCCACCGGGACATCGAACACCGGGGAGCTGTTTTTT. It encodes CSATGTSNTGELFF.

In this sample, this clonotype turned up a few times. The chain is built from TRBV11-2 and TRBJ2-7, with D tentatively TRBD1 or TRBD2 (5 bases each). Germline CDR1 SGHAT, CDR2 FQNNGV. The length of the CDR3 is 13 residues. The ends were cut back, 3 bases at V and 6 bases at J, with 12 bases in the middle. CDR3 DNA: TGTGCCAGCAGCTTCTCCAGGGCGGGCGAGCAGTACTTC. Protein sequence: CASSFSRAGEQYF.

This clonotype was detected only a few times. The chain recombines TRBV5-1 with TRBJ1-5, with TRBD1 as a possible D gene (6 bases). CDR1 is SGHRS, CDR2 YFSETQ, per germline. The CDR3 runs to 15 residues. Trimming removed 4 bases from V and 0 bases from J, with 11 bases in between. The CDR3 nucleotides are TGCGCCAGCAGCCTGGCGGGACATAGCAATCAGCCCCAGCATTTT. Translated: CASSLAGHSNQPQHF.

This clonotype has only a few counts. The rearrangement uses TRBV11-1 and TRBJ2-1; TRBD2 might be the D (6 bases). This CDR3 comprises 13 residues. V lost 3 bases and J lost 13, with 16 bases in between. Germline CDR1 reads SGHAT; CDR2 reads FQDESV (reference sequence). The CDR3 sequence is CASSFGGPSDQFF. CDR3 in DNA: TGTGCCAGCAGCTTCGGGGGTCCCTCGGACCAGTTCTTC. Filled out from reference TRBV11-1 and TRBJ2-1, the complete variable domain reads EAEVAQSPRYKITEKSQAVAFWCDPISGHATLYWYRQILGQGPELLVQFQDESVVDDSQLPKDRFSAERLKGVDSTLKIQPAELGDSAMYLCASSFGGPSDQFFGPGTRLTVL.

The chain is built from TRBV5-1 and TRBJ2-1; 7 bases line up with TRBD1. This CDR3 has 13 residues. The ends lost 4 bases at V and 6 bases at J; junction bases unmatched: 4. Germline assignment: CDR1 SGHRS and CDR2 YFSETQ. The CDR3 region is CASSLGQSNEQFF. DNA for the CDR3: TGCGCCAGCAGCCTGGGACAGTCCAATGAGCAGTTCTTC.